This T cell receptor (beta chain) came from a study of HIV-infected patients and healthy controls. Follow-up blood was drawn about 14 weeks, roughly three months, after antiretroviral therapy began. The repertoire came from unfractionated whole blood and reflected all unsorted peripheral T cells. V dropped 3 bases and J dropped 0 bases, with 13 bases sitting between them. The germline V gene encodes CDR1 SGHNT and CDR2 YYREEE (reference sequence). This CDR3 has 16 amino acids. Approximately 500 ng RNA was reverse transcribed with alpha and beta constant-region primers. Alpha and beta chain libraries were made separately by chain-specific third strand synthesis with multiplexing indices. TCRdb re-called the 5' RACE reads through MiXCR, storing one row per CDR3 protein. The sample has 4,500 to 5,500 distinct CDR3 sequences; around 5.9% are singletons. This clonotype occurred many times.

This specimen consisted of blood, obtained during antiretroviral therapy. This sequence originates from an adult with HIV infection. The chain combines TRBV5-4 with TRBJ2-1; TRBD1 is a possible D gene (6 bases). CDR3 residues: CASSSGHLLSYNEQFF. The DNA of the CDR3 is TGTGCCAGCAGCTCGGGACACCTGCTCTCCTACAATGAGCAGTTCTTC.